This T cell receptor (beta chain) originates from a study of Graves' ophthalmopathy and Graves' hyperthyroidism. Study-wide context: Ahead of any treatment, peripheral blood was obtained at the initial diagnosis.

Findings and limits, study-wide: Appearing in blood as well were most expanded thyroid clonotypes above 0.001 frequency.

Transcripts of RNA were the source for amplifying TCR beta CDR3 regions. HTBI primers were used in a first-round RT-PCR, which preceded a second-round multiplex PCR. TCRdb ran MiXCR on the multiplex PCR reads and lists one entry per CDR3 protein. The table includes 600,000 to 700,000 distinct CDR3 sequences, about 41% detected once. This clonotype was picked up many times. Its antigen is unknown. Sequences were obtained from peripheral blood. This sequence originates from an adult man with Graves' ophthalmopathy.

The CDR3 spells CASSEHGNTGELFF. As DNA, the CDR3 is TGTGCCAGCAGTGAACACGGGAACACCGGGGAGCTGTTTTTT. The rearrangement links TRBV2 to TRBJ2-2; D unresolved. The V gene lost 2 bases and the J gene lost 1 base, with 5 bases spanning the gap. Germline values: CDR1 SNHLY, CDR2 FYNNEI. CDR3 length equals 14 residues.